The entry below describes one TCR beta chain. It lacks a known antigen. Within one base of it there is no much larger clone, and no base qualities were kept. The data were taken from a study of blood T cells in healthy people across ages (dated by TCRdb to the mid-2010s). For the wider study: In model experiments, template switching captured about one uniquely barcoded TCR beta cDNA molecule for every two T cells. To avoid experimental bias, donors of different ages were distributed randomly across sequencing lanes. Using the same blood draw, the study looked at two additional independent replicas of 1 million unique cDNA reads for two donors, one aged 18 to 30 and the other aged 80 or older. The donors were split into four age groups: young (average roughly 15 years), middle-aged (about 40), aged (more than 60) and long-lived (about 82). Age-related changes in TCR beta repertoire diversity were measured in the study by deep sequencing normalized with unique cDNA molecular identifiers. The paper as a whole reports these results and caveats: Observed TCR beta diversity per million T cells fell roughly linearly with age, and a significant reduction was already apparent by age around 40. Conclusive comparison of naive and antigen-experienced compartments was prevented by the profiling of bulk unsorted PBMCs. The long-lived group showed more naive CD4+ T cells, fewer expanded clones and increased TCR diversity than the aged group, suggesting age selection. Because the CMV infection status of the donors was unknown, age-related changes in expanded clonotypes may potentially have been confounded. Estimates of total diversity from one million sequenced T cells were regarded as lower bounds and underestimates. A strong correlation was found between observed TCR beta diversity and the percentage of naive T cells measured by flow cytometry.

The library was prepared using 5' RACE. Sequencer: Illumina HiSeq 2500. The second PCR ran for about 6 to 12 cycles and used a J-beta primer mix along with a sample-barcoded 5' primer. A template-switch 5' adaptor carrying 12 random nucleotides introduced a unique molecular identifier onto each TCR beta cDNA molecule. Each sample yielded at least 3 million CDR3-containing paired-end reads. First-strand cDNA synthesis was performed from all RNA using the Mint cDNA synthesis kit, with priming by a TRBC-specific oligonucleotide. Following uracil-DNA glycosylase treatment, all cDNA underwent a first 18-cycle PCR with the universal primers M1SS and BC2_uni_R. The paper's data handling went like this. Each sample was normalized by randomly selecting 1 million high-quality reads, each carrying a distinct molecular identifier. Instead of being binned into consensus sequences, reads that shared molecular identifiers were thrown out. MiTCR, set to a Q25 quality threshold and the strictest error-elimination algorithm, was used for CDR3 identification, clonotype clustering and error correction. A nonparametric unseen species model using Euler transformation provided a lower-bound estimate of total TCR beta diversity. Through fastp at Q25 and MiXCR, TCRdb rebuilt clones from the public reads, retaining in-frame beta chains. Identical CDR3 proteins give one entry, which carries the most common genes and DNA. It is TCRdb's table, rather than the study itself, that gives the V and J calls and clone size. The table for this sample lists over a million distinct CDR3 sequences; 42% of them were counted only once. The top ten constitute around 8% of the sample.

The donors were roughly 40 Caucasian individuals from Russia, aged 6 to 90 years, who were systemically healthy. About 10 milliliters of peripheral blood were drawn from each donor into EDTA-treated Vacutainer tubes. Ficoll-Paque density-gradient centrifugation was used to isolate PBMCs, with at least 6.5 million per sample. Total RNA, at least 5 micrograms per sample, was extracted from PBMCs with Trizol reagent. The percentages of naive CD45RAhigh/CD27high T cells were determined by flow cytometry on a PBMC aliquot from every donor. Sequencing was carried out using blood. This TCR derives from a woman between 18 and 29 years old in good health.

CDR3 loop: CSRGDTHTDTQYF. At the DNA level, the sequence is TGCAGCCGGGGGGATACCCACACAGATACGCAGTATTTT. The chain uses TRBV20-1 and TRBJ2-3; 7 of the junction bases match TRBD2. The germline V gene (reference sequence) gives CDR1 as DFQATT and CDR2 as SNEGSKA. Reading from cysteine to phenylalanine, the CDR3 counts 13 amino acids. Only CDR3 DNA remains: 39 bases, in frame from the first base.